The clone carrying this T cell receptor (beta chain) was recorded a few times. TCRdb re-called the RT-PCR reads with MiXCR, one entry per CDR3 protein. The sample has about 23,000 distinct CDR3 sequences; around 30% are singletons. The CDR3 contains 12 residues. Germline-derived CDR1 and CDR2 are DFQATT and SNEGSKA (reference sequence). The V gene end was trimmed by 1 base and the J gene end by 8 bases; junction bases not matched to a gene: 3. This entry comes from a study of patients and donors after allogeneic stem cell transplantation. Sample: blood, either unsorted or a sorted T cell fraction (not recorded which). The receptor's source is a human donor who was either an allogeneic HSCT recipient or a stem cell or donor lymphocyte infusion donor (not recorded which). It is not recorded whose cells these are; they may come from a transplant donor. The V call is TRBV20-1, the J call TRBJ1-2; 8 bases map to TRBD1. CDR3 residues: CSARVRGHGYTF. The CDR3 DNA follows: TGCAGTGCTAGAGTCAGGGGGCACGGCTACACCTTC.